This passage covers 21 T cell receptor beta chains from one sample sequenced in a study of Graves' ophthalmopathy and Graves' hyperthyroidism (dated 2018 in TCRdb). TCRdb records Illumina HiSeq 2000 as the sequencer. For repertoire sequencing, the TCR beta CDR3 regions were amplified from RNA transcripts. The first round was an RT-PCR using HTBI primers with the Qiagen OneStep RT-PCR kit, and this first round was followed by a second-round multiplex PCR, then size selection and purification. The public reads were quality trimmed at Q25 with fastp and then assembled into clones with MiXCR by TCRdb, keeping productive beta chains. CDR3 protein duplicates are merged, each entry listing the most common genes and DNA. The sample data list under 400,000 distinct CDR3 sequences, and 15% to 20% of these were observed just once. 12% of the sample goes to the ten largest clones. The sequencing sample was made of peripheral blood. The receptors come from an adult man with Graves' ophthalmopathy.

This clonotype came up many times. The chain couples TRBV7-8 to TRBJ2-3; D is possibly TRBD1 (5 bases). Between the trimmed V and J ends, which lost 5 bases and 0 bases, there was a span of 12 bases. The CDR3 extends over 15 amino acids. Germline lookup yields CDR1 SGHVS and CDR2 FQNEAQ. The CDR3 spells CASSPDRYSTDTQYF. In DNA form, the CDR3 reads TGTGCCAGCAGCCCCGACAGATACAGCACAGATACGCAGTATTTT.

This clonotype was recorded a few times. The chain employs TRBV2 and TRBJ1-2; weak D call: TRBD1 (6 bases). Germline V gives CDR1 SNHLY, CDR2 FYNNEI. This CDR3 comprises 13 residues. V was cut by 6 bases and J by 6 bases, with 14 bases left in between. In nucleotides, the CDR3 is TGTGCCAGCAGGAGCTCGGGGGGCCATGGCTACACCTTC. Protein: CASRSSGGHGYTF.

This clonotype was found many times. Mismatch with germline at one junction end may stem from a read error. This rearrangement joins TRBV12-3 or TRBV12-4 to TRBJ2-7, with a weak D call TRBD1 (6 bases). CDR3 length equals 12 residues. Here the CDR3 reads CASRTGSYEQHF. CDR3 in DNA: TGTGCCAGCAGGACAGGTTCCTACGAGCAGCACTTC.

In this sample, this clonotype turned up many times. This chain joins TRBV27 and TRBJ2-2; no reliable D call. Germline V lookup: CDR1 MNHEY, CDR2 SMNVEV (reference sequence). V lost 7 bases, J lost 1 base, and 7 bases lay in between. The CDR3 is made up of 13 amino acids. The DNA of the CDR3 is TGTGCCAGCATCCGACAGAACACCGGGGAGCTGTTTTTT. As protein: CASIRQNTGELFF.

This clonotype was observed at least ten times. The rearrangement uses TRBV20-1 and TRBJ2-7; 8 bases map to TRBD1. The trim removed 6 bases at V and 0 bases at J, leaving 4 bases unmatched. The germline CDR1 and CDR2 sequences are DFQATT and SNEGSKA (reference sequence). The CDR3 is 13 residues long. The CDR3 is CSALTGGSYEQYF. As DNA, the CDR3 is TGCAGTGCCTTAACAGGGGGCTCCTACGAGCAGTACTTC.

This clonotype showed up many times. The chain is built from TRBV19 and TRBJ2-2; D is possibly TRBD1 or TRBD2 (5 bases each). CDR1 and CDR2 from the germline V gene are LNHDA and SQIVND (reference sequence). The CDR3 has 19 residues. Between the trimmed V and J ends, which lost 2 bases and 7 bases, there was a span of 26 bases. The CDR3 nucleotides read TGTGCCAGTAGTATATATTTAAGAGGGGTCCTAATGGTTAACGGGGAGCTGTTTTTT. It yields the protein CASSIYLRGVLMVNGELFF. The full variable domain, with the rest looked up from reference TRBV19 and TRBJ2-2, is DGGITQSPKYLFRKEGQNVTLSCEQNLNHDAMYWYRQDPGQGLRLIYYSQIVNDFQKGDIAEGYSVSREKKESFPLTVTSAQKNPTAFYLCASSIYLRGVLMVNGELFFGEGSRLTVL.

There are many counts of this clonotype. The rearrangement uses TRBV7-9 and TRBJ2-2, with a tentative D call TRBD2 (6 bases). With 5 bases removed from V and 6 bases from J, the gap between germline ends came to 13 bases. Germline CDR1 is SEHNR and CDR2 is FQNEAQ (reference sequence). The CDR3 spans 14 residues. CDR3 sequence reads: CASSAGTRAGELFF. The CDR3 region has the DNA TGTGCCAGCAGCGCCGGGACTCGGGCCGGGGAGCTGTTTTTT.

This clonotype came up many times. The V and J genes are TRBV24-1 and TRBJ2-7; a weak D match, TRBD1 (6 bases). The CDR3 extends over 14 amino acids. Germline values: CDR1 KGHDR, CDR2 SFDVKD. Deletions cut 3 bases from V and 3 bases from J, with 11 bases between. The CDR3 nucleotides are TGTGCCACCAGTGATGGCAGGGGTAGCTACGAGCAGTACTTC. Translation gives CATSDGRGSYEQYF.

This clonotype was counted many times. The CDR3 DNA reads TGTGCCAGCAGTGAAGCGCTTCGGGACAACTATGGCTACACCTTC. Translating gives CASSEALRDNYGYTF. J is TRBJ1-2 and V is TRBV6-1; a possible D gene is TRBD1 (5 bases). The CDR3 consists of 15 residues. Germline loops: CDR1 MNHNS, CDR2 SASEGT. Trimming pared 0 bases from V and 2 bases from J, leaving 10 bases between.

This clonotype has a handful of counts. CDR3 DNA: TGTGCCAGTAATGACAGGGTTTATGGCTACACCTTC. It codes for CASNDRVYGYTF. The chain couples TRBV19 to TRBJ1-2; 7 bases are shared with TRBD1. Germline loops: CDR1 LNHDA, CDR2 SQIVND (reference sequence). The CDR3 length is 12 residues. V shed 7 bases and J 5 bases; nucleotides not matched to a gene: 4.

This clonotype was seen ten or more times. This chain joins TRBV9 and TRBJ2-5, with 9 positions matching TRBD1. CDR3 length: 16 residues. With 3 bases clipped from V and 0 bases from J, the junction kept 6 bases outside the gene matches. Germline assignment: CDR1 SGDLS and CDR2 YYNGEE. Here the CDR3 DNA reads TGTGCCAGCAGCGGATCACAGGGGGCGGACCAAGAGACCCAGTACTTC. Protein sequence: CASSGSQGADQETQYF.

There are many counts of this clonotype. One end of the junction fails to match germline, which may point to a read error. The V gene is TRBV9, the J gene TRBJ2-7; 7 nucleotides line up with TRBD2. CDR1 SGDLS and CDR2 YYNGEE come from the germline V gene. The CDR3 has 13 residues. Here the CDR3 DNA reads TGTGCCAGCAGTGTAGCGGGCTCCTACGAGCAGTACTTC. Amino acid sequence: CASSVAGSYEQYF.

In its sample, this clonotype was seen many times. This rearrangement joins TRBV20-1 to TRBJ1-5, with TRBD1 matching 7 bases. J gave up 6 bases and V 3 bases, and 14 bases lay outside the gene matches. Germline V lookup: CDR1 DFQATT, CDR2 SNEGSKA (reference sequence). The CDR3 runs 16 residues. CDR3 loop: CSASAGTAVRAQPQHF. The CDR3 DNA sequence: TGCAGTGCTAGCGCCGGGACAGCAGTGCGAGCTCAGCCCCAGCATTTT.

Details on this clonotype: A much more abundant neighbour one base away suggests this may be a read error. The chain is built from TRBV5-1 and TRBJ1-1; the match to TRBD1 covers 10 bases. The CDR3 runs to 14 residues. Germline V gives CDR1 SGHRS, CDR2 YFSETQ. Losses at the gene ends were 8 bases for V and 4 bases for J; bases not matched to a gene: 8. The CDR3 DNA sequence: TGCGCCAGAAGTTGGGGACAGGGGCGCACTGAAGCTTTCTTT. Its translation: CARSWGQGRTEAFF.

The J gene is TRBJ1-1, the V gene TRBV6-1; 7 bases match TRBD1. The CDR3 is 15 residues long. Per germline, CDR1 MNHNS and CDR2 SASEGT. J gave up 3 bases and V 5 bases, and 9 bases lay outside the gene matches. The CDR3 loop is CASSKILQGYTEAFF. The CDR3 nucleotides are TGTGCCAGCAGTAAGATTTTACAGGGGTACACTGAAGCTTTCTTT.

This clonotype occurred many times. The chain carries TRBV27 and TRBJ1-2, with D unresolved. Trimming left V 4 bases short and J 4 bases short, with 16 bases between. The germline CDR1 and CDR2 sequences are MNHEY and SMNVEV (reference sequence). The CDR3 covers 15 residues. DNA for the CDR3: TGTGCCAGCAGTTATGGTAGAAACTGGGGCTATGGCTACACCTTC. Translated, it gives CASSYGRNWGYGYTF.

The J gene is TRBJ1-6, the V gene TRBV9; D call uncertain. Between the trimmed V and J ends, which lost 4 bases and 2 bases, there was a span of 13 bases. The germline CDR1 and CDR2 sequences are SGDLS and YYNGEE. This CDR3 comprises 16 residues. The CDR3 bases are TGTGCCAGCAGCAAAAGCGGGATTACCTATAATTCACCCCTCCACTTT. This sequence encodes CASSKSGITYNSPLHF.

This clonotype was counted ten times or more. The rearrangement joins TRBV6-5 to TRBJ2-7, with D tentatively TRBD2 (6 bases). Germline assignment: CDR1 MNHEY and CDR2 SVGAGI. CDR3 length: 15 residues. Trimming shortened V by 7 bases and J by 9 bases, and 25 bases separated the two germline ends. CDR3 coding DNA: TGTGCCAGCACCCTACGACAGTTAGGCCGGGGGAGGCAGTACTTC. Protein: CASTLRQLGRGRQYF.

This clonotype came up many times. This chain uses TRBV29-1 with TRBJ1-1, with a possible D match to TRBD1 (6 bases). Trimming removed 6 bases at V and 5 bases at J, with 19 bases between. Germline V gives CDR1 SQVTM, CDR2 ANQGSEA. The CDR3 runs 14 residues. The CDR3 protein is CSVGPTGIGTEAFF. The CDR3 DNA follows: TGCAGCGTCGGGCCCACAGGGATCGGGACTGAAGCTTTCTTT.

At least ten counts were recorded for this clonotype. The J gene is TRBJ2-5, the V gene TRBV20-1; a possible D gene is TRBD2 (5 bases). The germline V and J ends were trimmed by 3 bases and 1 base, with 15 bases remaining between them. The CDR3 extends over 15 amino acids. CDR1 and CDR2 (germline): DFQATT, SNEGSKA (reference sequence). This CDR3 reads CSASGVAGLQETQYF. In nucleotides, the CDR3 is TGCAGTGCTAGTGGAGTCGCGGGCCTCCAAGAGACCCAGTACTTC.

This clonotype was detected ten times or more. The genes are TRBV27 and TRBJ1-5; D not resolved. Between the trimmed V and J ends, which lost 5 bases and 0 bases, there was a span of 14 bases. CDR3 size: 16 residues. Germline V gene sequence: CDR1 MNHEY, CDR2 SMNVEV (reference sequence). CDR3 nucleotides: TGTGCCAGCAGTCCCCAGGACCGATTTAGCAATCAGCCCCAGCATTTT. Protein: CASSPQDRFSNQPQHF.